Listed below are T cell receptor beta chains from one sample, sequenced in a study of blood T cell repertoires in COVID-19. Profiled with immunoSEQ multiplex PCR; TCRdb holds only in-frame clones, not every one. The table shows roughly 190,000 clones, with roughly 80% occurring only once. The sequenced material came from PBMCs or T cells enriched from blood (not recorded which). The receptors were gathered from a woman aged 60-75 years with acute COVID-19. Each CDR3 is given with its conserved first and last residue. The D gene is left open where the match is weak. Expanded clones are given a class, and other clones once, few, many or no size at all.

CDR3 protein	CDR3 DNA	CDR3 length	D gene	V gene	J gene	clone size
CAIRFQLEAFF	TGTGCCATTCGTTTCCAATTGGAGGCTTTCTTT	11	-	TRBV12-3/TRBV12-4	TRBJ1-1	-
CASLSGTGYGYTF	TGTGCCAGCCTGTCCGGGACAGGGTATGGCTACACCTTC	13	TRBD1	TRBV2	TRBJ1-2	-
CASSLGPTFSGNTIYF	TGTGCCAGCAGCTTAGGTCCCACTTTCTCTGGAAACACCATATATTTT	16	-	TRBV7-2	TRBJ1-3	-
CATSDGQPNEKLFF	TGTGCCACCAGTGATGGGCAGCCTAATGAAAAACTGTTTTTT	14	-	TRBV24-1	TRBJ1-4	-
CASSQDFNSGISPLHF	TGCGCCAGCAGCCAAGATTTTAATAGCGGTATTTCACCCCTCCACTTT	16	-	TRBV4-3	TRBJ1-6	once
CATSAPGLGNIQYF	TGTGCCACCAGTGCCCCGGGACTGGGAAACATTCAGTACTTC	14	-	TRBV24-1	TRBJ2-4	-
CASSGHATEQPQHF	TGTGCCAGCTCAGGACACGCGACGGAACAGCCCCAGCATTTT	14	-	TRBV27	TRBJ1-5	few
CASSFQVALIDTQYF	TGTGCCAGCAGCTTCCAGGTAGCGTTGATCGATACGCAGTATTTT	15	-	TRBV14	TRBJ2-3	-
CASSQDTGGGLDTQYF	TGCGCCAGCAGCCAAGATACGGGGGGAGGATTGGATACGCAGTATTTT	16	TRBD2	TRBV4-3	TRBJ2-3	-
CASSASGSGWSTQYF	TGTGCCAGCAGCGCCTCGGGGAGCGGGTGGAGTACGCAGTATTTT	15	-	TRBV3-1/TRBV3-2	TRBJ2-3	-